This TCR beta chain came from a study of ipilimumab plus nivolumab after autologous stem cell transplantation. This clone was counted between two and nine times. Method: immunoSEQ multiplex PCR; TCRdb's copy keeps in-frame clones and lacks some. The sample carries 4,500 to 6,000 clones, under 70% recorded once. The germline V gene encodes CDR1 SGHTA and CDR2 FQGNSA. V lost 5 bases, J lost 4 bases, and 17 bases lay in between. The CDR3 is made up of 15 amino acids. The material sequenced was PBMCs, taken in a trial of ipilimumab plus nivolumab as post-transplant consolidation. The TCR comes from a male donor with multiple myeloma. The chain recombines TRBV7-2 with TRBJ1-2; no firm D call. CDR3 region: CASSPLRWESYGYTF. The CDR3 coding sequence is TGTGCCAGCAGCCCTCTGCGGTGGGAGTCCTATGGCTACACCTTC. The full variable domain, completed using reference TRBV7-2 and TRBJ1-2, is GAGVSQSPSNKVTEKGKDVELRCDPISGHTALYWYRQSLGQGLEFLIYFQGNSAPDKSGLPSDRFSAERTGGSVSTLTIQRTQQEDSAVYLCASSPLRWESYGYTFGSGTRLTVV.